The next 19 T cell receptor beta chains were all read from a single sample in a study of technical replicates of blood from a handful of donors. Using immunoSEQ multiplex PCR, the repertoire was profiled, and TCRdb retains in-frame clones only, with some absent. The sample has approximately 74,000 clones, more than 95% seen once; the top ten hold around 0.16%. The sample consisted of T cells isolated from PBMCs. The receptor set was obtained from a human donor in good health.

The CDR3 loop reads CASSEIEQFSTDTQYF. The DNA of the CDR3 is TGTGCCAGCAGTGAAATCGAACAGTTTAGCACAGATACGCAGTATTTT. The chain has TRBV6-1 and TRBJ2-3; D is uncertain. The CDR3 spans 16 residues. Germline lookup yields CDR1 MNHNS and CDR2 SASEGT. Trimming removed 2 bases at V and 0 bases at J, with 12 bases between.

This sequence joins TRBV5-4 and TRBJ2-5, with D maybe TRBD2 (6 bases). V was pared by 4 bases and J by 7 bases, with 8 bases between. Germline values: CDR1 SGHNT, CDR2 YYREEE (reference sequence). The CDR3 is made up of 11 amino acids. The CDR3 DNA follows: TGTGCCAGCAGCAAGGAGGGGACCCAGTACTTC. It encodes CASSKEGTQYF.

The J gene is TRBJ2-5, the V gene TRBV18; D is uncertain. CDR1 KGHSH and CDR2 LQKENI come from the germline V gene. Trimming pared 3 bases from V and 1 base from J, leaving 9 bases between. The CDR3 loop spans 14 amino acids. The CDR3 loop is CASSPPVFQETQYF. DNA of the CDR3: TGTGCCAGCTCACCGCCAGTATTCCAAGAGACCCAGTACTTC. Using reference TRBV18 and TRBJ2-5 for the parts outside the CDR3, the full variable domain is NAGVMQNPRHLVRRRGQEARLRCSPMKGHSHVYWYRQLPEEGLKFMVYLQKENIIDESGMPKERFSAEFPKEGPSILRIQQVVRGDSAAYFCASSPPVFQETQYFGPGTRLLVL.

DNA for the CDR3: TGTGCCAGCACTTCACCGGGACTTATTTACAATGAGCAGTTCTTC. Amino acids: CASTSPGLIYNEQFF. The chain combines TRBV6-1 with TRBJ2-1, with D perhaps TRBD2 (6 bases). The CDR3 sequence is 15 residues long. CDR1 and CDR2 from the germline V gene are MNHNS and SASEGT. V lost 7 bases and J 4 bases, leaving 17 bases between the germline ends.

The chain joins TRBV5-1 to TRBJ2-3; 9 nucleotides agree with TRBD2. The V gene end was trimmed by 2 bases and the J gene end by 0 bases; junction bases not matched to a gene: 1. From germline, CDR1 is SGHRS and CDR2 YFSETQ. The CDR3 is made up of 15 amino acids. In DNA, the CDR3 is TGCGCCAGCAGCTTAACTAGCGGGAGCACAGATACGCAGTATTTT. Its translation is CASSLTSGSTDTQYF.

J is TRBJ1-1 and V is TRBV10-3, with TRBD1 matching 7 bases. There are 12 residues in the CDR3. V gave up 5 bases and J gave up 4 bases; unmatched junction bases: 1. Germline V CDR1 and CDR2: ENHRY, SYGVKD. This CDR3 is CAISRDSTEAFF. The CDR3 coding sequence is TGTGCCATCAGTCGGGACAGCACTGAAGCTTTCTTT.

DNA of the CDR3: TGTGCCAGCAGCTTGGAAATAGGGGGATATGGCTACACCTTC. Translation: CASSLEIGGYGYTF. The chain couples TRBV7-8 to TRBJ1-2; D possibly corresponds to TRBD1 (6 bases). Germline-derived CDR1 and CDR2 are SGHVS and FQNEAQ. There are 14 residues in the CDR3. Trimming stripped 3 bases from V and 5 bases from J, with 13 bases between. Together with reference TRBV7-8 and TRBJ1-2, the CDR3 gives the full variable domain: GAGVSQSPRYKVAKRGQDVALRCDPISGHVSLFWYQQALGQGPEFLTYFQNEAQLDKSGLPSDRFFAERPEGSVSTLKIQRTQQEDSAVYLCASSLEIGGYGYTFGSGTRLTVV.

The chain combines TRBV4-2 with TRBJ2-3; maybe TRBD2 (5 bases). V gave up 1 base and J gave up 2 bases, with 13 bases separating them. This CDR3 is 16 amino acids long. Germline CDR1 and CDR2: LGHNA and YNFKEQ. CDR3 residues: CASSQVLGGLTDTQYF. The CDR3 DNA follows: TGTGCCAGCAGCCAAGTTCTTGGCGGACTCACAGATACGCAGTATTTT.

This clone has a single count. CDR3 coding DNA: TGTGCCAGCAGCCATACAACGGAGGATACGCAGTATTTT. Translating gives CASSHTTEDTQYF. The V gene is TRBV7-9, the J gene TRBJ2-3; D ambiguous. Germline V gives CDR1 SEHNR, CDR2 FQNEAQ (reference sequence). The CDR3 consists of 13 residues. V was trimmed by 5 bases and J by 6 bases, leaving 12 bases between them.

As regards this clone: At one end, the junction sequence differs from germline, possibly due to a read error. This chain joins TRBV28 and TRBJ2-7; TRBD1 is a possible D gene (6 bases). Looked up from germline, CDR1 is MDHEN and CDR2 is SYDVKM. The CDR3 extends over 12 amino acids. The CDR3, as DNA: TGTGCCAGCAGTTTGTTCCTAAAGGGGGTAAATTTC. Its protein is CASSLFLKGVNF.

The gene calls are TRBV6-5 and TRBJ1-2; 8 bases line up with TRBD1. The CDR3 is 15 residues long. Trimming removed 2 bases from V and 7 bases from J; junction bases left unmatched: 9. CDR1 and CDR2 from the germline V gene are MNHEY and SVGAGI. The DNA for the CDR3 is TGTGCCAGCAGTTACCTGGTTGGACAGGGCGGTGGCTACACCTTC. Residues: CASSYLVGQGGGYTF.

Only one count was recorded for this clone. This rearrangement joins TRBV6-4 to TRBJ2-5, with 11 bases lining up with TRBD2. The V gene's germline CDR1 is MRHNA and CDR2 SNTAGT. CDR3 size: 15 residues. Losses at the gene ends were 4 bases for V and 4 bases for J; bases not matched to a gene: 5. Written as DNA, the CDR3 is TGTGCCAGCAGTGCCGGGACTAGCGGAGGAGAGACCCAGTACTTC. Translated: CASSAGTSGGETQYF.

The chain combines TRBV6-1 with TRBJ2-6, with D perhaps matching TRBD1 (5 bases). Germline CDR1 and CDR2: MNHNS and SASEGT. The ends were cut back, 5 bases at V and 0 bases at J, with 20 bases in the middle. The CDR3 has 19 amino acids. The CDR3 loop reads CASSQDSPQVASGANVLTF. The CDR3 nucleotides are TGTGCCAGCAGTCAAGATAGCCCACAGGTCGCCTCTGGGGCCAACGTCCTGACTTTC.

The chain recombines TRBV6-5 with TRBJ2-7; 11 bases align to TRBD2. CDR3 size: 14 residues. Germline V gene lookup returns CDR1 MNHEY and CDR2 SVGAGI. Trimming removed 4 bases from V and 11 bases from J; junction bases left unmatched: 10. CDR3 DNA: TGTGCCAGCAGTTCGTCGGGGACTAGCGGTTTAGAGTACTTC. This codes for CASSSSGTSGLEYF.

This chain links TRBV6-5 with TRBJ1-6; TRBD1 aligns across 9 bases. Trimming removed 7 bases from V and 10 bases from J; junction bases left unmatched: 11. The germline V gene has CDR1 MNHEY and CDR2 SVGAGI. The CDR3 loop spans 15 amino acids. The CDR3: CASMGGQGAGSPLHF. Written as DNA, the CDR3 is TGTGCCAGCATGGGGGGACAGGGTGCTGGCTCACCCCTCCACTTT.

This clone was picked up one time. CDR3 protein: CASSSTSSGGINEQFF. The DNA of the CDR3 is TGTGCCAGCAGTTCTACGAGTAGCGGGGGGATCAATGAGCAGTTCTTC. This chain uses TRBV7-3 with TRBJ2-1, with TRBD2 matching 10 bases. The germline gives CDR1 SGHTA, CDR2 FQGTGA. The CDR3 has 16 amino acids. Trimming at V came to 6 bases and at J to 6 bases, leaving 11 bases not matched to a gene.

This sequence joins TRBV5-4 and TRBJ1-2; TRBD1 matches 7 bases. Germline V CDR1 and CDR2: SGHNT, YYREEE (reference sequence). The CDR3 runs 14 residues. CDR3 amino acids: CAYRQGAGNYGYTF. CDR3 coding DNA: TGTGCTTATCGACAGGGCGCGGGAAACTATGGCTACACCTTC.

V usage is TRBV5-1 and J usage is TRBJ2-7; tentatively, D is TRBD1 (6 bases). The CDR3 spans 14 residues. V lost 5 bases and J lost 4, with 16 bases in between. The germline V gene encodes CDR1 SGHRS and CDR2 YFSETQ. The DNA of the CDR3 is TGCGCCAGCAGGCAGGGGACGGAAAATTACGAGCAGTACTTC. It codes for CASRQGTENYEQYF.

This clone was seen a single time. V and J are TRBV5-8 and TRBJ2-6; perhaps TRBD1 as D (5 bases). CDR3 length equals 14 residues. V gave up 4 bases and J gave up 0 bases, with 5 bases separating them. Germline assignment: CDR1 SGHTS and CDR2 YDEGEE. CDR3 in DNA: TGTGCCAGCAGCGACAGCTCTGGGGCCAACGTCCTGACTTTC. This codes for CASSDSSGANVLTF.